The present T cell receptor (beta chain) was sequenced within a study of technical replicates of blood from a handful of donors. Germline CDR1 reads LGHNT; CDR2 reads FRNRAP. Trimming removed 6 bases from V and 7 bases from J, with 18 bases in between. The CDR3 covers 15 residues. Measured with immunoSEQ multiplex PCR; TCRdb has only the in-frame clones, and not every one. The sample has around 80,000 clones; roughly 98% are singletons. The sample taken for sequencing was T cells isolated from PBMCs. The clonotype comes from a human donor in good health. The chain has TRBV12-5 and TRBJ2-2; D is unclear. The CDR3 reads CASGPLGPLNGELFF. CDR3 coding DNA: TGTGCTAGTGGACCCCTGGGCCCCCTAAACGGGGAGCTGTTTTTT. Using reference TRBV12-5 and TRBJ2-2 for the parts outside the CDR3, the full variable domain is DARVTQTPRHKVTEMGQEVTMRCQPILGHNTVFWYRQTMMQGLELLAYFRNRAPLDDSGMPKDRFSAEMPDATLATLKIQPSEPRDSAVYFCASGPLGPLNGELFFGEGSRLTVL.